This TCR beta chain was sequenced in a study of T cell responses to AZD1222 COVID-19 vaccine. Study conclusions and caveats: Without day 14 samples, only post-peak T cell repertoires were studied. White British donors predominated, females outnumbered males, and clonal diversity was possibly underestimated. Spike-specific TCR breadth and depth rose after two AZD1222 doses. Reports indicate that nearly half of spike-specific TCRs are directed at unmutated variant regions.

This clone was picked up a small number of times. Antigen: not known. Germline CDR1 reads MRHNA; CDR2 reads SNTAGT. There are 15 residues in the CDR3. V dropped 4 bases and J dropped 1; count of bases not matched to a gene: 5. Clones were sequenced by immunoSEQ multiplex PCR, and TCRdb holds only the in-frame ones, with some missing. The sample has 95,000 to 110,000 clones; approximately 90% are singletons. The chain combines TRBV6-4 with TRBJ2-3, with 7 bases matching TRBD2. This receptor was identified in an adult in good health. The starting material was peripheral blood, obtained on day 0 of AZD1222 vaccination. CDR3 loop: CASSVSGGGTDTQYF. The CDR3 nucleotides read TGTGCCAGCAGTGTTAGTGGGGGGGGCACAGATACGCAGTATTTT.